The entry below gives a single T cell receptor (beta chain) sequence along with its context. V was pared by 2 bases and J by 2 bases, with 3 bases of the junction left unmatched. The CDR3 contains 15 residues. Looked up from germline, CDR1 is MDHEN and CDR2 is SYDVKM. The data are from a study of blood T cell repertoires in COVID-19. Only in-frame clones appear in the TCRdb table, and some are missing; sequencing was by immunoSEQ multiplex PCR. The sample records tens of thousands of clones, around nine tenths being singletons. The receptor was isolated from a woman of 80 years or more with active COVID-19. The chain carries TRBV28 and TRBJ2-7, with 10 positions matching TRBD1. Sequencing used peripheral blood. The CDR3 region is CASSLDGQGAYEQYF. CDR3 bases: TGTGCCAGCAGTTTAGATGGACAGGGGGCCTACGAGCAGTACTTC.